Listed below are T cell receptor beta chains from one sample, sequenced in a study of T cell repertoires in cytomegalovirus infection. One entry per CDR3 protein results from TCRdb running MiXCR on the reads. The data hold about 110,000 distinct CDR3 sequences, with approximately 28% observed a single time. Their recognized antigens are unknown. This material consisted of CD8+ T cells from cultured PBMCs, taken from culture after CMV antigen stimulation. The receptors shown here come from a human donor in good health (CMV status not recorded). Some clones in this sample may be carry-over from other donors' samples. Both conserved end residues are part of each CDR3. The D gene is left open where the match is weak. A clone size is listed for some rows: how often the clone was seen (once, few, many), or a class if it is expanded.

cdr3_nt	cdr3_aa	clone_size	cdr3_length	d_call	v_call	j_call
TGTGCCAGCAGTACCATAGGGACTAGCAAGTACAATGAGCAGTTCTTC	CASSTIGTSKYNEQFF	few	16	TRBD2	TRBV27	TRBJ2-1
TGCAGCGTTGGTTCAGTTCATGAAGCTTTCTTT	CSVGSVHEAFF	.	11	.	TRBV29-1	TRBJ1-1
TGTGCCAGTAGTATCATGGGACAGGGGTCCAATGAGCAGTTCTTC	CASSIMGQGSNEQFF	few	15	TRBD1	TRBV19	TRBJ2-1
TGTGCCAGCAGCCCCCTGGGACTTAACTACGAGCAGTACTTC	CASSPLGLNYEQYF	few	14	.	TRBV7-8	TRBJ2-7
TGTGCCAGCAGCTTAGACACTAGCGGGGGCCCAACCTACGAGCAGTACTTC	CASSLDTSGGPTYEQYF	.	17	TRBD2	TRBV7-8	TRBJ2-7
TGTGGCAGCAGCTTAGGGACAGGCGCCTACGAGCAGTACTTC	CGSSLGTGAYEQYF	.	14	TRBD1	TRBV7-2	TRBJ2-7
TGTGCCAGCAGTCCCCTCCCAGGGTCCTACGAGCAGTACTTC	CASSPLPGSYEQYF	.	14	.	TRBV27	TRBJ2-7
TGCGCCAGCAGCCCTCAATGGGCATCCTACGAGCAGTACTTC	CASSPQWASYEQYF	many	14	.	TRBV4-1	TRBJ2-7
TGTGCCAGCAGTGAGGCGTTTAACTATGGCTACACCTTC	CASSEAFNYGYTF	.	13	.	TRBV2	TRBJ1-2
TGTGCCAGCAGCTCTCAGCGGGGGGCCCTCTCCTACGAGCAGTACTTC	CASSSQRGALSYEQYF	few	16	TRBD2	TRBV7-6	TRBJ2-7
TGCAGTGCTAGTCCAGGGGGCTACACCGGGGAGCTGTTTTTT	CSASPGGYTGELFF	many	14	TRBD1	TRBV20-1	TRBJ2-2
TGTGCCAGCAGCCCGATGGGACAGAACACCGGGGAGCTGTTTTTT	CASSPMGQNTGELFF	few	15	.	TRBV7-8	TRBJ2-2
TGTGCCAGCAGCGCAGGGGTTGGGACTGAAGCTTTCTTT	CASSAGVGTEAFF	many	13	.	TRBV7-8	TRBJ1-1
TGTGCCAGCAGTTCGCCAGGACAGGGCACAGATACGCAGTATTTT	CASSSPGQGTDTQYF	.	15	TRBD1	TRBV12-3/TRBV12-4	TRBJ2-3
TGCAGTGTTCCCTTTGCAGATACGCAGTATTTT	CSVPFADTQYF	few	11	.	TRBV20-1	TRBJ2-3
TGTGCCAGCAGCCCGAAGACAAGTTGGTACACCTTC	CASSPKTSWYTF	many	12	.	TRBV7-2	TRBJ1-2
TGCGCCAGCAGCCAAGAGGCGGGAGTTCGGATCTTT	CASSQEAGVRIF	few	12	.	TRBV4-1	TRBJ1-1
TGTGCCAGCAGTTTCACAGGGGGCGGTGGCTACACCTTC	CASSFTGGGGYTF	.	13	TRBD1	TRBV6-6	TRBJ1-2
TGTGCCAGCAGTCCCCGCCCCCCGCTAGCGGTACGGAGTGAGCAGTTCTTC	CASSPRPPLAVRSEQFF	.	17	TRBD2	TRBV27	TRBJ2-1
TGTGCCAGCAGTAGCAGGGCCTTTGGAAACACCATATATTTT	CASSSRAFGNTIYF	.	14	.	TRBV27	TRBJ1-3
TGTGCCAGCAGCTTAGAGGGTCAAGCCTACGAGCAGTACTTC	CASSLEGQAYEQYF	many	14	.	TRBV7-6	TRBJ2-7
TGTGCCAGCAGCCCCAGTGGGACCGAGCAGTACTTC	CASSPSGTEQYF	many	12	.	TRBV7-3	TRBJ2-7